The 21 T cell receptor beta chains in this list originate from one sample, sequenced in a study of cytomegalovirus exposure and HLA in healthy donors. PCR primers comprised 60 Vbeta and 13 Jbeta primers. The protocol was immunoSEQ multiplex PCR, while the TCRdb copy is restricted to in-frame clones and leaves out a portion. The sample carries around 72,000 clones, 60% to 75% recorded once. Material for sequencing was PBMCs. The source is a man between 40 and 49 years old in good health and CMV-seropositive.

This chain joins TRBV2 and TRBJ1-5; D call uncertain. The ends were cut back, 6 bases at V and 9 bases at J, with 12 bases in the middle. Germline values: CDR1 SNHLY, CDR2 FYNNEI. This CDR3 has 12 amino acids. In DNA form, the CDR3 reads TGTGCCAGCAGAGAGGGAATGGGGCCCCAGCATTTT. Its translation: CASREGMGPQHF.

The chain carries TRBV28 and TRBJ1-1; TRBD1 might be the D (5 bases). Germline V gene lookup returns CDR1 MDHEN and CDR2 SYDVKM. The germline V and J ends were trimmed by 3 bases and 0 bases, with 8 bases remaining between them. The CDR3 length is 14 residues. In DNA, the CDR3 is TGTGCCAGCAGTTTGGACAAGATGAACACTGAAGCTTTCTTT. Its protein product is CASSLDKMNTEAFF.

The CDR3 DNA reads as TGTGCCATCAGTACCTCAGGGGGTGGGGACTATGGCTACACCTTC. This sequence encodes CAISTSGGGDYGYTF. V gene TRBV10-3 combines with J gene TRBJ1-2; 7 bases fit TRBD1. Per germline, CDR1 ENHRY and CDR2 SYGVKD. There are 15 residues in the CDR3. Trimming took 5 bases from V and 3 from J; bases not matched to a gene: 9.

This chain uses TRBV5-1 with TRBJ2-7, with 7 bases fitting TRBD1. J was trimmed by 2 bases and V by 4 bases; bases with no gene match: 9. The length of the CDR3 is 15 residues. Germline V gene lookup returns CDR1 SGHRS and CDR2 YFSETQ. CDR3 loop: CASSGGQINPYEQYF. CDR3 bases: TGCGCCAGCAGCGGGGGACAGATCAACCCCTACGAGCAGTACTTC.

The genes are TRBV11-2 and TRBJ2-7; no clear D. CDR3 length: 12 amino acids. V dropped 1 base and J dropped 5 bases, with 6 bases sitting between them. Germline values: CDR1 SGHAT, CDR2 FQNNGV. CDR3 coding DNA: TGTGCCAGCAGCTTAGTCCTAGACGAGCAGTACTTC. It translates to CASSLVLDEQYF.

The gene calls are TRBV5-1 and TRBJ1-1; D gene uncertain. There are 12 residues in the CDR3. Germline CDR1 SGHRS, CDR2 YFSETQ. The V and J ends lost 3 bases and 8 bases respectively, with 11 bases between them. CDR3 DNA: TGCGCCAGCAGCTCTTTAGACAACGAAGCTTTCTTT. Translated, it gives CASSSLDNEAFF.

The V gene is TRBV29-1, the J gene TRBJ1-2; a weak D match, TRBD1 (5 bases). CDR3 length: 12 amino acids. From germline, CDR1 is SQVTM and CDR2 ANQGSEA. Trimming shortened V by 6 bases and J by 6 bases, and 14 bases separated the two germline ends. The CDR3 DNA reads TGCAGCGTCCCTTGGCAGGGTAATGGCTACACCTTC. Translating gives CSVPWQGNGYTF.

This chain joins TRBV6-4 and TRBJ2-2; TRBD2 matches 10 bases. CDR3 length equals 15 residues. V lost 2 bases to trimming and J lost 5 bases; unmatched junction nucleotides: 2. Germline V gene lookup returns CDR1 MRHNA and CDR2 SNTAGT. For the CDR3, the DNA is TGTGCCAGCAGTGACACTAGCGGGGTGACCGGGGAGCTGTTTTTT. Translation gives CASSDTSGVTGELFF.

The CDR3 reads CSVRERGIDYGYTF. The DNA of the CDR3 is TGCAGCGTTCGGGAGAGGGGTATCGACTATGGCTACACCTTC. The rearrangement joins TRBV29-1 to TRBJ1-2; D may be TRBD1 (5 bases). This CDR3 is built from 14 residues. V lost 5 bases and J 3 bases, leaving 16 bases between the germline ends. Germline values: CDR1 SQVTM, CDR2 ANQGSEA.

The gene calls are TRBV6-5 and TRBJ1-6, with 7 bases fitting TRBD1. The J segment lost 6 bases and the V segment lost 6 bases, leaving 8 bases of the junction unmatched. This CDR3 spans 15 amino acids. CDR1 and CDR2 from the germline V gene are MNHEY and SVGAGI. The CDR3 region has the DNA TGTGCCAGCAGCACGCAGGGGGTAGCTAATTCACCCCTCCACTTT. Translation gives CASSTQGVANSPLHF.

The chain combines TRBV5-8 with TRBJ1-4; tentative D call: TRBD1 (6 bases). The germline V gene encodes CDR1 SGHTS and CDR2 YDEGEE. This CDR3 contains 16 residues. Trimming shortened V by 0 bases and J by 10 bases, and 19 bases separated the two germline ends. The chain's CDR3 is CASSLVVSRGKGKLFF. The CDR3 DNA reads TGTGCCAGCAGCTTGGTAGTCAGCAGGGGAAAAGGAAAACTGTTTTTT.

J is TRBJ1-5 and V is TRBV2; no reliable D call. V lost 2 bases to trimming and J lost 5 bases, with 10 bases between them. Germline V gene data show CDR1 as SNHLY and CDR2 as FYNNEI. This CDR3 has 14 residues. CDR3 sequence (DNA): TGTGCCAGCAGTGAAAGGACTGGGGATCAGCCCCAGCATTTT. Its translation is CASSERTGDQPQHF.

This sequence joins TRBV30 and TRBJ2-3; maybe TRBD1 (5 bases). Germline CDR1 is GTSNPN and CDR2 is SVGIG (reference sequence). This CDR3 spans 14 amino acids. Here the CDR3 DNA reads TGTGCTAGCAGGAACCCTGGGGCCACAGATACGCAGTATTTT. It yields the protein CASRNPGATDTQYF.

In nucleotides, the CDR3 is TGCGCCAGCAGCCAAGGGGACTCCCACGGGGATACGCAGTATTTT. This codes for CASSQGDSHGDTQYF. The chain has TRBV4-1 and TRBJ2-3, with a tentative D call TRBD2 (6 bases). Germline V gives CDR1 MGHRA, CDR2 YSYEKL. Trimming shortened V by 1 base and J by 6 bases, and 14 bases separated the two germline ends. This CDR3 is 15 amino acids long.

A few counts support this clone. The rearrangement joins TRBV5-1 to TRBJ2-7; 9 bases fit TRBD2. The CDR3 spans 14 residues. The V gene's germline CDR1 is SGHRS and CDR2 YFSETQ. V was clipped by 7 bases and J by 6 bases; unmatched bases: 11. The CDR3 protein is CASQITSGLAEQYF. The CDR3 DNA sequence: TGCGCCAGCCAAATTACTAGCGGGCTGGCCGAGCAGTACTTC.

V gene TRBV9 combines with J gene TRBJ2-5, with 11 nucleotides matching TRBD2. Germline V gene sequence: CDR1 SGDLS, CDR2 YYNGEE. Trimming took 4 bases from V and 5 from J; bases not matched to a gene: 7. This CDR3 is built from 15 residues. Here the CDR3 DNA reads TGTGCCAGCAGCCTTAGCGGGGGGGCATGGGAGACCCAGTACTTC. Its translation: CASSLSGGAWETQYF.

The chain uses TRBV5-1 and TRBJ2-5; a possible D gene is TRBD1 (5 bases). V lost 5 bases and J 2 bases, leaving 16 bases between the germline ends. This CDR3 has 15 residues. The germline CDR1 and CDR2 sequences are SGHRS and YFSETQ. The CDR3 region is CASSSAPTAQETQYF. DNA of the CDR3: TGCGCCAGCAGTTCGGCCCCGACAGCGCAAGAGACCCAGTACTTC.

V is TRBV6-5 and J is TRBJ2-7; the match to TRBD1 covers 9 bases. Germline assignment: CDR1 MNHEY and CDR2 SVGAGI. The ends lost 6 bases at V and 3 bases at J; junction bases unmatched: 9. The length of the CDR3 is 15 residues. The CDR3 sequence is CASRYRETGGYEQYF. CDR3 in DNA: TGTGCCAGCAGGTACCGTGAGACAGGGGGCTACGAGCAGTACTTC.

This chain joins TRBV6-6 and TRBJ2-4, with 7 positions matching TRBD2. CDR1 and CDR2 (germline): MNHNY, SVGAGI (reference sequence). V was clipped by 2 bases and J by 1 base; unmatched bases: 2. This CDR3 region has 15 residues. CDR3 amino acids: CASSYPGGAKNIQYF. The CDR3 nucleotides are TGTGCCAGCAGTTACCCCGGGGGGGCCAAAAACATTCAGTACTTC.

DNA of the CDR3: TGTGCCAGCAGCTTGGCCCTCCGAGATACGCAGTATTTT. Amino acid sequence: CASSLALRDTQYF. This chain links TRBV5-4 with TRBJ2-3; D call uncertain. V lost 0 bases to trimming and J lost 5 bases, with 7 bases between them. The CDR3 has 13 residues. Germline CDR1 and CDR2: SGHNT and YYREEE (reference sequence). The variable domain in full, completed from reference TRBV5-4 and TRBJ2-3, reads ETGVTQSPTHLIKTRGQQVTLRCSSQSGHNTVSWYQQALGQGPQFIFQYYREEENGRGNFPPRFSGLQFPNYSSELNVNALELDDSALYLCASSLALRDTQYFGPGTRLTVL.

V and J are TRBV27 and TRBJ2-7, with 10 bases aligning to TRBD2. Germline V gives CDR1 MNHEY, CDR2 SMNVEV (reference sequence). The CDR3 is 14 residues long. Germline trimming cut 6 bases from V and 3 bases from J; bases unmatched to any gene: 5. CDR3 nucleotides: TGTGCCAGCAGCTTTAGCGGGGGGAGCTACGAGCAGTACTTC. Its protein product is CASSFSGGSYEQYF.